This T cell receptor beta chain was captured by sequencing in a study of cytomegalovirus exposure and HLA in healthy donors (dated by TCRdb to about 2017). Turning to the overall study: The 650 to 800 repertoires of the first cohort and the 120 or so validation repertoires were produced on the same platform, according to a later analysis. The study aimed to test whether cataloging public T cell receptors could reveal signatures of past pathogen exposure. Along with the approximately 600-subject first cohort, a separate validation cohort of 120 different subjects was used. To predict cytomegalovirus infection status, the study combined high-throughput TCR immunosequencing, statistical association of individual TCRs with disease status, and machine learning. Study-wide conclusions, independent of this receptor: Most TCR sequences were seen in very few donors, while some public TCRs were found in many individuals. The validation cohort had no HLA typing available for a later analysis, so co-occurrence within that cohort was assessed over all 120 or so repertoires. In both the original and validation cohorts, the classifier was reported to diagnose cytomegalovirus status with high specificity and sensitivity. A few of the identified cytomegalovirus-associated TCR beta chains were confirmed in vitro to be specific for cytomegalovirus antigens. The study listed 150 to 200 TCR beta chains as associated with cytomegalovirus. Subsequent analysis determined that TCRs grouped into clusters in the first cohort also showed a tendency toward co-occurrence across the roughly 130 validation repertoires, and about 93% of cluster scores exceeded 0. The authors suggested that the approach could potentially be generalized to other disease states and immunological phenotypes.

The donors belonged to the validation cohort of over a hundred subjects, which was separate from the approximately 680-subject first cohort. The CDR3, cysteine through phenylalanine, is 12 amino acids long. The only DNA kept is the CDR3, 36 bases in frame from the first base. From a lookup of the germline V gene, CDR1 and CDR2 are MNHEY and SVGAGI. For this chain, trimming is 6 bases at the V end and 5 bases at the J end, and the number of junction bases without a gene match is 3. Comments on this clone: Its antigen is still unknown. Per-base qualities were not stored, and no clone one base away is much larger.

Library construction relied on the immunoSEQ multiplex PCR assay. As for the original processing: A statistical classification framework was developed to diagnose cytomegalovirus status using the catalog of TCR beta chain sequences. Here the immuneACCESS table is served through TCRdb, limited to in-frame sequences with V and J called. Missing clones are a known gap in these copies; in checked studies unresolved V genes cover under half, and the rest lacks a known reason. That table furnishes V, J and clone size, whereas the DNA furnished D and trimming. The sample profile shows approximately 59,000 clones; 85% to 95% of them were found once. Approximately 5.3% of the sample goes to the ten largest clones.

The clonotype comes from a man aged 18-30 years in good health and CMV-seropositive. The source material was PBMCs. The chain is encoded by TRBV6-5 joined to TRBJ2-5, with 7 central nucleotides matching TRBD2. The nucleotide sequence reads TGTGCCAGCAGCCGGGGAGGGGAGACCCAGTACTTC. The encoded protein is CASSRGGETQYF.